Listed here are 21 T cell receptor beta chains from one sample, sequenced in a study of regulatory T cells in long-lasting Graves disease. Indicated time point: newly diagnosed GD, antithyroid drugs for less than 3 months. Preparation of the TCR library used RNA extracted from PBMCs. Building of the TCR beta libraries involved iRepertoire HTBI primers and Arm-PCR of CDR3 regions. TCRdb re-called the multiplex PCR reads with MiXCR, one entry per CDR3 protein. Of roughly 440,000 distinct CDR3 sequences in the sample, about a sixth are singletons; the top ten hold roughly 23%. Separately, the same data were catalogued under a study of T cells in Graves' hyperthyroidism and ophthalmopathy.

Sequencing was performed on peripheral blood mononuclear cells (PBMCs), taken at new diagnosis, from a patient treated with antithyroid drugs. The receptors were gathered from a woman between 18 and 29 years old with Graves disease.

This clonotype was detected a few times. The chain joins TRBV11-2 to TRBJ2-6, with D hard to call. The CDR3 has 17 amino acids. The germline CDR1 and CDR2 sequences are SGHAT and FQNNGV. V lost 5 bases, J lost 1 base, and 15 bases lay in between. CDR3 in amino acids: CASSQPWWASGANVLTF. The CDR3 DNA reads as TGTGCCAGCAGCCAACCCTGGTGGGCATCTGGGGCCAACGTCCTGACTTTC.

On this clonotype: A much larger clone differs from this one at a single base, so this may be a read error. The rearrangement uses TRBV24-1 and TRBJ2-1, with D perhaps TRBD1 or TRBD2 (5 bases each). The J call may be incorrect, as the DNA end agrees better with TRBJ2-7. Per the germline V gene, CDR1 is KGHDR and CDR2 is SFDVKD. The CDR3 totals 12 residues. This CDR3 reads CATSGANNEQYF. In DNA form, the CDR3 reads TGTGCCACCAGCGGGGCAAACAATGAGCAGTACTTC.

This clonotype was counted many times. This chain joins TRBV5-1 and TRBJ2-6; 10 positions match TRBD1. CDR1 SGHRS and CDR2 YFSETQ come from the germline V gene. J lost 3 bases, V lost 3 bases, and 6 bases had no gene match. The length of the CDR3 is 17 residues. CDR3 residues: CASSSLGTGVGANVLTF. For the CDR3, the DNA is TGCGCCAGCAGCTCCCTCGGGACAGGGGTTGGGGCCAACGTCCTGACTTTC.

This clonotype was counted at least ten times. CDR3 protein: CASEGQGNYEQYF. DNA for the CDR3: TGTGCCAGCGAGGGACAGGGGAACTACGAGCAGTACTTC. This sequence joins TRBV11-3 and TRBJ2-7; 10 bases line up with TRBD1. The CDR3 runs to 13 residues. The germline V gene encodes CDR1 SGHNT and CDR2 YENEEA. V was pared by 8 bases and J by 3 bases, with 4 bases of the junction left unmatched.

A word on this clonotype: A read error may account for a junction end that differs from germline. Written as DNA, the CDR3 is TGCGCCAGCAGTTTAGCGGGAGCAGCAGATACGCAGGATTTT. Its protein is CASSLAGAADTQDF. The gene calls are TRBV5-1 and TRBJ2-3; 9 bases fit TRBD2. This CDR3 comprises 14 residues. Germline CDR1 and CDR2: SGHRS and YFSETQ.

The chain employs TRBV12-3 or TRBV12-4 and TRBJ1-3; tentative D call: TRBD1 (5 bases). V was trimmed by 3 bases and J by 4 bases, leaving 13 bases between them. The CDR3 consists of 15 residues. In nucleotides, the CDR3 is TGTGCCAGCAGTTTTGGTATGGGGCGGGGAAACACCATATATTTT. As protein: CASSFGMGRGNTIYF.

The count of this clonotype is one. The V gene is TRBV25-1, the J gene TRBJ2-2; tentatively, D is TRBD1 (5 bases). V dropped 2 bases and J dropped 8 bases, with 12 bases sitting between them. Germline CDR1 is MGHDK and CDR2 is SYGVNS. CDR3 length: 14 amino acids. The CDR3 coding sequence is TGTGCCAGCAGTGAAGGTTTTAGGGGTGGGGAGCTGTTTTTT. It encodes CASSEGFRGGELFF.

This clonotype has a handful of counts. V gene TRBV7-9 combines with J gene TRBJ2-2; 8 bases agree with TRBD2. Germline V gene data show CDR1 as SEHNR and CDR2 as FQNEAQ (reference sequence). Germline trimming cut 1 base from V and 1 base from J; bases unmatched to any gene: 8. The length of the CDR3 is 18 residues. The DNA of the CDR3 is TGTGCCAGCAGCTTAGTTGGGATAGCGGGACAGAACACCGGGGAGCTGTTTTTT. Translating gives CASSLVGIAGQNTGELFF.

The rearrangement joins TRBV7-2 to TRBJ2-1; no clear D. There are 13 residues in the CDR3. Germline CDR1 is SGHTA and CDR2 is FQGNSA. The V and J ends lost 1 base and 7 bases respectively, with 8 bases between them. The CDR3 region has the DNA TGTGCCAGCAGCTTAGGCCCCCGGAATGAGCAGTTCTTC. This codes for CASSLGPRNEQFF.

A few counts support this clonotype. The CDR3 DNA follows: TGTGCCAGCAGTGACTATGGGCTAGGGCAGTTCTTC. Its translation: CASSDYGLGQFF. The chain employs TRBV6-1 and TRBJ2-1; D is unclear. CDR1 is MNHNS and CDR2 is SASEGT in the germline V gene. V dropped 3 bases and J dropped 12 bases, with 12 bases sitting between them. The CDR3 sequence is 12 residues long.

This clonotype was observed at least ten times. The gene calls are TRBV13 and TRBJ2-1, with D perhaps TRBD2 (5 bases). Germline V CDR1 and CDR2: PRHDT, FYEKMQ (reference sequence). Trimming pared 3 bases from V and 3 bases from J, leaving 15 bases between. This CDR3 is built from 16 residues. CDR3 nucleotides: TGTGCCAGCAGCTTCTCGGGATCCCTCCACTACAATGAGCAGTTCTTC. It translates to CASSFSGSLHYNEQFF.

On this clonotype: A far more abundant clone sits one base away, making this likely a read error. The V and J genes are TRBV6-2 or TRBV6-3 and TRBJ2-7; TRBD1 aligns across 9 bases. CDR1 and CDR2 from the germline V gene are MNHEY and SVGEGT. This CDR3 is 15 amino acids long. CDR3 sequence: CASSPTPTGGYEKYF. The CDR3 DNA reads as TGTGCCAGCAGTCCCACCCCGACAGGGGGTTACGAGAAGTACTTC.

The sample holds many counts of this clonotype. The genes are TRBV27 and TRBJ2-3, with 12 bases lining up with TRBD2. The length of the CDR3 is 14 residues. Germline trimming cut 6 bases from V and 5 bases from J; bases unmatched to any gene: 3. CDR1 and CDR2 (germline): MNHEY, SMNVEV (reference sequence). The DNA for the CDR3 is TGTGCCAGCAGCTCGGGACTAGCGGGAGATACGCAGTATTTT. It encodes CASSSGLAGDTQYF.

This chain joins TRBV6-2 or TRBV6-3 and TRBJ2-5, with 8 bases fitting TRBD1. The V segment lost 6 bases and the J segment 4 bases; nucleotides outside the gene matches: 22. Looked up from germline, CDR1 is MNHEY and CDR2 is SVGEGT. This CDR3 is 19 amino acids long. CDR3 sequence: CASRVGGRGLVFSSETQYF. CDR3 nucleotides: TGTGCCAGCAGAGTGGGGGGCAGGGGGCTTGTTTTTTCGTCAGAGACCCAGTACTTC.

This clonotype appeared a few times. CDR3 sequence reads: CASSLAQGAKNIQYF. CDR3 in DNA: TGTGCCAGCAGCTTGGCACAGGGGGCCAAAAACATTCAGTACTTC. The chain recombines TRBV7-2 with TRBJ2-4, with 7 bases aligning to TRBD1. Germline V gene data show CDR1 as SGHTA and CDR2 as FQGNSA. The CDR3 is made up of 15 amino acids. With V trimmed by 3 bases and J by 1 base, 3 bases remained unmatched.

The sample holds a few counts of this clonotype. The chain recombines TRBV15 with TRBJ2-5; D is unresolved. The CDR3 contains 12 residues. The germline gives CDR1 LNHNV, CDR2 YYDKDF (reference sequence). The V gene lost 4 bases and the J gene lost 5 bases, with 8 bases spanning the gap. The CDR3 bases are TGTGCCACCAGCAAAGGTTTGGAGACCCAGTACTTC. This codes for CATSKGLETQYF.

This chain joins TRBV2 and TRBJ2-3; D is uncertain. The V gene's germline CDR1 is SNHLY and CDR2 FYNNEI. This CDR3 has 14 amino acids. The ends were cut back, 8 bases at V and 3 bases at J, with 15 bases in the middle. In nucleotides, the CDR3 is TGTGCCAGCCGAAGGCCCTCCATAACAGATACGCAGTATTTT. Its translation is CASRRPSITDTQYF.

This clonotype was counted only a few times. The CDR3 here is CASSTPGRNSYEQYF. In DNA form, the CDR3 reads TGTGCCAGCAGCACCCCGGGGCGCAACTCCTACGAGCAGTACTTC. J is TRBJ2-7 and V is TRBV7-2; the D call may be TRBD1 or TRBD2 (5 bases each). This CDR3 spans 15 amino acids. V was cut by 5 bases and J by 0 bases, with 14 bases left in between. The germline V gene encodes CDR1 SGHTA and CDR2 FQGNSA.

This clonotype was detected a few times. The chain combines TRBV18 with TRBJ1-6, with D maybe TRBD1 (6 bases). The germline CDR1 and CDR2 sequences are KGHSH and LQKENI. The CDR3 totals 13 residues. The V end lost 5 bases, the J end lost 8 bases, and 10 bases lay between the germline ends. CDR3 protein: CASSGRQDSPLHF. The CDR3 nucleotides are TGTGCCAGCTCAGGCAGACAGGATTCACCCCTCCACTTT.

In this sample, this clonotype turned up many times. The chain uses TRBV28 and TRBJ2-7; D is perhaps TRBD1 (5 bases). V lost 5 bases and J 3 bases, leaving 20 bases between the germline ends. The germline V gene encodes CDR1 MDHEN and CDR2 SYDVKM. This CDR3 contains 16 residues. The CDR3 region has the DNA TGTGCCAGCAGTACCCCAGGGCGGTGGGCCATCTACGAGCAGTACTTC. It translates to CASSTPGRWAIYEQYF. The full variable domain, completed using reference TRBV28 and TRBJ2-7, is DVKVTQSSRYLVKRTGEKVFLECVQDMDHENMFWYRQDPGLGLRLIYFSYDVKMKEKGDIPEGYSVSREKKERFSLILESASTNQTSMYLCASSTPGRWAIYEQYFGPGTRLTVT.

This clonotype came up many times. The chain uses TRBV30 and TRBJ1-5; unclear D gene. The CDR3 has 13 amino acids. V was cut by 0 bases and J by 6 bases, with 9 bases left in between. CDR1 and CDR2 from the germline V gene are GTSNPN and SVGIG (reference sequence). The CDR3 nucleotides are TGTGCCTGGAGTGTAGGGAGACTTCAGCCCCAGCATTTT. Encoded protein: CAWSVGRLQPQHF.